These 24 T cell receptor beta chains originate from one sample sequenced in a study of T cell responses to AZD1222 COVID-19 vaccine. Assay used: immunoSEQ multiplex PCR; TCRdb lists only in-frame clones, some missing. The sample includes about 150,000 clones, 85% to 95% of them seen just once. The sequencing here drew on peripheral blood, taken on day 0 of AZD1222 vaccination. The receptors were gathered from an adult in good health.

This rearrangement joins TRBV5-1 to TRBJ2-1; 10 bases fit TRBD2. CDR1 and CDR2 (germline): SGHRS, YFSETQ. The ends lost 3 bases at V and 4 bases at J; junction bases unmatched: 4. The length of the CDR3 is 15 residues. CDR3 DNA sequence: TGCGCCAGCAGCTCGCCGGGACTAGCGTACAATGAGCAGTTCTTC. Translated: CASSSPGLAYNEQFF.

The genes are TRBV10-3 and TRBJ2-7, with 7 bases aligning to TRBD1. The CDR3 runs to 13 residues. With V trimmed by 7 bases and J by 1 base, 4 bases remained unmatched. Germline V lookup: CDR1 ENHRY, CDR2 SYGVKD. The DNA for the CDR3 is TGTGCCATCACCCGACAGGGATCCTACGAGCAGTACTTC. Its translation: CAITRQGSYEQYF.

The chain recombines TRBV19 with TRBJ1-5, with D possibly matching TRBD1 (5 bases). CDR3 length: 15 amino acids. The V end was cut by 6 bases, the J end by 4 bases, with 16 bases between. The germline CDR1 and CDR2 sequences are LNHDA and SQIVND (reference sequence). The CDR3 is CASRTPGRWNQPQHF. The CDR3 nucleotides read TGTGCCAGTAGGACACCGGGACGGTGGAATCAGCCCCAGCATTTT.

V usage is TRBV7-2 and J usage is TRBJ1-2, with TRBD1 identical over 8 bases. Germline loops: CDR1 SGHTA, CDR2 FQGNSA. This CDR3 region has 15 residues. The junction had 6 bases not matched to a gene; V was cut back by 1 base and J by 5 bases. As DNA, the CDR3 is TGTGCCAGCAGCTTAGTGGCAGGGGGCATATATGGCTACACCTTC. Encoded protein: CASSLVAGGIYGYTF.

The genes are TRBV25-1 and TRBJ1-1, with D uncertain. CDR1 and CDR2 from the germline V gene are MGHDK and SYGVNS. The CDR3 has 16 residues. V shed 1 base and J shed 1 base, with 13 bases lying between them. The CDR3 loop reads CASSESWILRNTEAFF. CDR3 DNA: TGTGCCAGCAGTGAATCTTGGATTCTTAGGAACACTGAAGCTTTCTTT.

J is TRBJ2-1 and V is TRBV14; 14 nucleotides line up with TRBD2. The CDR3 contains 20 residues. V was pared by 5 bases and J by 1 base, with 13 bases of the junction left unmatched. Germline V gene data show CDR1 as SGHDN and CDR2 as FVKESK. The CDR3 here is CASSSRLAGGPPESYNEQFF. As DNA, the CDR3 is TGTGCCAGCAGCTCGAGACTAGCGGGAGGGCCCCCTGAATCCTACAATGAGCAGTTCTTC.

The chain is built from TRBV14 and TRBJ1-5; D unresolved. The germline V gene has CDR1 SGHDN and CDR2 FVKESK. The CDR3 contains 13 residues. Trimming took off 1 base at V and 3 bases at J, with 4 bases between the two ends. The CDR3: CASSQGANQPQHF. In DNA form, the CDR3 reads TGTGCCAGCAGCCAAGGGGCCAATCAGCCCCAGCATTTT.

This clone was seen once. This chain's CDR3 is CASNDRGGQPQHF. The CDR3 DNA reads TGTGCCAGCAATGACAGGGGGGGTCAGCCCCAGCATTTT. The chain links TRBV21-1 to TRBJ1-5; the table assigns TRBD1, which was not confirmed against the DNA. TRBV21-1 is deemed a pseudogene. The CDR3 loop spans 13 amino acids.

A word on this clone: This specimen includes other DNA sequences encoding the same CDR3. J is TRBJ1-2 and V is TRBV6-1; no firm D call. The CDR3 runs 12 residues. Germline loops: CDR1 MNHNS, CDR2 SASEGT. Trimming cost V 2 bases and J 6 bases, with 7 bases left between them. This CDR3 is CASSELRDGYTF. The CDR3 DNA is TGTGCCAGCAGTGAACTCCGAGATGGCTACACCTTC.

The chain recombines TRBV27 with TRBJ2-3; maybe TRBD2 (6 bases). Per germline, CDR1 MNHEY and CDR2 SMNVEV (reference sequence). The ends were cut back, 5 bases at V and 0 bases at J, with 15 bases in the middle. This CDR3 is 16 amino acids long. CDR3 in amino acids: CASSLRLGPSTDTQYF. In DNA form, the CDR3 reads TGTGCCAGCAGTCTTAGACTAGGGCCTAGCACAGATACGCAGTATTTT.

This chain uses TRBV3-1 (or the pseudogene TRBV3-2) with TRBJ2-2; D uncertain. The CDR3 consists of 15 residues. Germline V lookup: CDR1 LGHDT, CDR2 YNNKEL (reference sequence). Trimming took off 7 bases at V and 4 bases at J, with 16 bases between the two ends. The CDR3 DNA sequence: TGTGCCAGCATTAGCTCACGGCCCTCCACCGGGGAGCTGTTTTTT. Translation gives CASISSRPSTGELFF.

This chain uses TRBV7-9 with TRBJ1-1; tentative D call: TRBD1 (5 bases). The CDR3 is 15 residues long. The V gene's germline CDR1 is SEHNR and CDR2 FQNEAQ (reference sequence). V dropped 0 bases and J dropped 4 bases, with 12 bases sitting between them. CDR3 nucleotides: TGTGCCAGCAGCTTAGCGGTGGGGCAGAGCACTGAAGCTTTCTTT. Residues: CASSLAVGQSTEAFF.

The DNA for the CDR3 is TGTGCCGGGCGACCCCCTCGATGTCACGATACGCAGTATTTT. Translation gives CAGRPPRCHDTQYF. The chain recombines TRBV21-1 with TRBJ2-3; TRBD1, the table's D call, was not compared with the DNA. TRBV21-1 is described as a pseudogene. This CDR3 has 14 residues.

The chain has TRBV6-5 and TRBJ1-2; D perhaps matches TRBD1 (5 bases). CDR1 and CDR2 (germline): MNHEY, SVGAGI. Trimming took 0 bases from V and 7 from J, leaving 15 bases between them. CDR3 length: 15 residues. The CDR3 DNA sequence: TGTGCCAGCAGTTACTCTTCTGTCGGGGGTTTTGGCTACACCTTC. Encoded protein: CASSYSSVGGFGYTF.

The rearrangement links TRBV5-1 to TRBJ2-7, with a weak D call TRBD1 (5 bases). The CDR3 loop spans 17 amino acids. Between the trimmed V and J ends, which lost 0 bases and 2 bases, there was a span of 18 bases. Germline V gene sequence: CDR1 SGHRS, CDR2 YFSETQ. The DNA for the CDR3 is TGCGCCAGCAGCTTGGACCCCACCCCCTTAGGGGCCTACGAGCAGTACTTC. Protein: CASSLDPTPLGAYEQYF.

This clone was seen once. The V gene is TRBV7-9, the J gene TRBJ2-3, with 8 bases that match TRBD2. Germline V CDR1 and CDR2: SEHNR, FQNEAQ (reference sequence). CDR3 length: 16 amino acids. Germline trimming cut 5 bases from V and 7 bases from J; bases unmatched to any gene: 14. Here the CDR3 reads CASSGRSAGEANTQYF. DNA of the CDR3: TGTGCCAGCAGCGGCCGGTCAGCGGGAGAAGCGAATACGCAGTATTTT. The complete variable domain, with remaining parts taken from reference TRBV7-9 and TRBJ2-3, reads DTGVSQNPRHKITKRGQNVTFRCDPISEHNRLYWYRQTLGQGPEFLTYFQNEAQLEKSRLLSDRFSAERPKGSFSTLEIQRTEQGDSAMYLCASSGRSAGEANTQYFGPGTRLTVL.

The CDR3 DNA follows: TGTGCCAGCAGCCAAGAAGGGGCTGGGGCCAACGTCCTGACTTTC. This codes for CASSQEGAGANVLTF. The V and J genes are TRBV3-1 (or the pseudogene TRBV3-2) and TRBJ2-6, with D perhaps TRBD1 (5 bases). Trimming shortened V by 0 bases and J by 2 bases, and 5 bases separated the two germline ends. The germline gives CDR1 LGHDT, CDR2 YNNKEL (reference sequence). The CDR3 runs to 15 residues.

The chain couples TRBV3-1 (or the pseudogene TRBV3-2) to TRBJ1-2, with D unresolved. The CDR3 contains 13 residues. Trimming removed 4 bases from V and 8 bases from J, with 14 bases in between. The V gene's germline CDR1 is LGHDT and CDR2 YNNKEL (reference sequence). Written as DNA, the CDR3 is TGTGCCAGCAGCCCTCCCTCCGGCTACGGCTACACCTTC. Protein: CASSPPSGYGYTF.

The rearrangement uses TRBV27 and TRBJ2-6; D is possibly TRBD2 (6 bases). This CDR3 region has 19 residues. V was cut by 2 bases and J by 6 bases, with 23 bases left in between. Looked up from germline, CDR1 is MNHEY and CDR2 is SMNVEV (reference sequence). Written as DNA, the CDR3 is TGTGCCAGCAGTTTAGGGAGCGGGTACGGCTCTACTGAGGCCAACGTCCTGACTTTC. This codes for CASSLGSGYGSTEANVLTF. Variable domain in full (rest from reference TRBV27 and TRBJ2-6): EAQVTQNPRYLITVTGKKLTVTCSQNMNHEYMSWYRQDPGLGLRQIYYSMNVEVTDKGDVPEGYKVSRKEKRNFPLILESPSPNQTSLYFCASSLGSGYGSTEANVLTFGAGSRLTVL.

The chain joins TRBV4-2 to TRBJ2-1, with 9 bases matching TRBD2. CDR1 and CDR2 from the germline V gene are LGHNA and YNFKEQ. J was trimmed by 10 bases and V by 3 bases; bases with no gene match: 10. The CDR3 is made up of 15 amino acids. CDR3 sequence reads: CASSQGLAILREQFF. CDR3 in DNA: TGTGCCAGCAGCCAGGGACTAGCTATCCTCCGGGAGCAGTTCTTC.

This chain connects TRBV28 to TRBJ1-3; no clear D gene. The germline gives CDR1 MDHEN, CDR2 SYDVKM. V lost 4 bases to trimming and J lost 0 bases, with 10 bases between them. This CDR3 spans 15 amino acids. CDR3: CASSSSIGSGNTIYF. CDR3 sequence (DNA): TGTGCCAGCAGTTCCTCAATCGGCTCTGGAAACACCATATATTTT.

The genes are TRBV15 and TRBJ1-4; D unclear. CDR3 size: 14 residues. The germline V gene encodes CDR1 LNHNV and CDR2 YYDKDF (reference sequence). Deletions cut 1 base from V and 2 bases from J, with 5 bases between. The CDR3 loop is CATSRGPTNEKLFF. CDR3 coding DNA: TGTGCCACCAGCAGAGGGCCCACTAATGAAAAACTGTTTTTT. Full variable domain (rest looked up from reference TRBV15 and TRBJ1-4): DAMVIQNPRYQVTQFGKPVTLSCSQTLNHNVMYWYQQKSSQAPKLLFHYYDKDFNNEADTPDNFQSRRPNTSFCFLDIRSPGLGDTAMYLCATSRGPTNEKLFFGSGTQLSVL.

This rearrangement joins TRBV15 to TRBJ2-5; 7 bases align to TRBD2. This CDR3 has 13 residues. Germline values: CDR1 LNHNV, CDR2 YYDKDF (reference sequence). V lost 4 bases and J lost 4; bases outside the gene matches: 3. The CDR3 reads CATSIGRGETQYF. CDR3 nucleotides: TGTGCCACCAGCATAGGGAGGGGAGAGACCCAGTACTTC. Looking up the rest from reference TRBV15 and TRBJ2-5 gives the full variable domain: DAMVIQNPRYQVTQFGKPVTLSCSQTLNHNVMYWYQQKSSQAPKLLFHYYDKDFNNEADTPDNFQSRRPNTSFCFLDIRSPGLGDTAMYLCATSIGRGETQYFGPGTRLLVL.

The chain uses TRBV6-2 or TRBV6-3 and TRBJ2-1; 13 bases agree with TRBD2. The CDR3 extends over 19 amino acids. Trimming removed 0 bases from V and 0 bases from J; junction bases left unmatched: 5. Germline values: CDR1 MNHEY, CDR2 SVGEGT. The CDR3, as DNA: TGTGCCAGCAGTTACTCGACTAGCGGGGGGCCGAGCTCCTACAATGAGCAGTTCTTC. Residues: CASSYSTSGGPSSYNEQFF.